Following are 20 T cell receptor beta chains from one sample sequenced in a study of CD8 T cells in ankylosing spondylitis. MiXCR, applied by TCRdb to the 5' RACE reads, yields one record per CDR3 protein. The table shows under 400,000 distinct CDR3 sequences, with around 10% occurring only once. Sequenced input: blood, either unsorted or a sorted T cell fraction (not recorded which). The receptors here all came from a female donor with ankylosing spondylitis or in good health (not recorded which).

A few counts support this clonotype. V gene TRBV11-2 combines with J gene TRBJ2-7; 8 bases are shared with TRBD1. V was clipped by 3 bases and J by 0 bases; unmatched bases: 4. CDR1 SGHAT and CDR2 FQNNGV come from the germline V gene. The CDR3 consists of 15 residues. This chain's CDR3 is CASSFNRGSSYEQYF. The CDR3, as DNA: TGTGCCAGCAGCTTTAACAGGGGGAGCTCCTACGAGCAGTACTTC.

This clonotype has a count of ten or more. This sequence joins TRBV28 and TRBJ2-1; 7 nucleotides agree with TRBD1. The CDR3 loop spans 12 amino acids. The germline V gene has CDR1 MDHEN and CDR2 SYDVKM. Trimming cost V 6 bases and J 11 bases; bases outside gene matches: 7. The CDR3 here is CASREGQVQQFF. The CDR3 DNA reads as TGTGCCAGCAGGGAAGGACAGGTTCAGCAGTTCTTC.

The rearrangement uses TRBV5-5 and TRBJ2-5; 7 bases agree with TRBD1. The V segment lost 4 bases and the J segment 5 bases; nucleotides outside the gene matches: 8. The CDR3 runs to 14 residues. Germline V gene lookup returns CDR1 SGHKS and CDR2 YYEKEE (reference sequence). CDR3 DNA: TGTGCCAGCAGCACCGGGACAGCCTACGAGACCCAGTACTTC. It specifies CASSTGTAYETQYF.

Concerning this clonotype: This may stem from a read error, because a much larger clone lies one nucleotide away. The V gene is TRBV20-1, the J gene TRBJ2-5; 7 bases map to TRBD2. The CDR3 extends over 14 amino acids. Germline loops: CDR1 DFQATT, CDR2 SNEGSKA (reference sequence). Trimming removed 3 bases from V and 4 bases from J; junction bases left unmatched: 8. CDR3 amino acids: CSASRAGVLETQYF. The DNA for the CDR3 is TGCAGTGCTAGTCGGGCGGGAGTACTAGAGACCCAGTACTTC.

This clonotype was seen ten or more times. This rearrangement joins TRBV2 to TRBJ2-2; 11 bases map to TRBD2. The junction had 9 bases not matched to a gene; V was cut back by 8 bases and J by 7 bases. There are 15 residues in the CDR3. The germline V gene encodes CDR1 SNHLY and CDR2 FYNNEI. DNA for the CDR3: TGTGCCAGCCGGGAGAAGACTAGCGGGGTCGGGGAGCTGTTTTTT. Protein sequence: CASREKTSGVGELFF.

This clonotype was recorded many times. The J gene is TRBJ1-1, the V gene TRBV7-8; D gene unclear. Germline loops: CDR1 SGHVS, CDR2 FQNEAQ. There are 15 residues in the CDR3. V lost 1 base to trimming and J lost 5 bases, with 14 bases between them. The CDR3 DNA follows: TGTGCCAGCAGCTTAGATGCACAGTTGACAACTGAAGCTTTCTTT. The encoded protein is CASSLDAQLTTEAFF.

This clonotype came up many times. V usage is TRBV12-3 or TRBV12-4 and J usage is TRBJ1-1; D perhaps matches TRBD1 (5 bases). The CDR3 contains 15 residues. Trimming stripped 8 bases from V and 6 bases from J, with 22 bases between. CDR3 region: CASARKGQGVPEAFF. In DNA, the CDR3 is TGTGCCAGCGCTCGGAAGGGCCAGGGAGTCCCTGAAGCTTTCTTT.

The table lists this clonotype with a few counts. The chain links TRBV2 to TRBJ2-5; TRBD2 is a possible D gene (5 bases). Germline-derived CDR1 and CDR2 are SNHLY and FYNNEI. V was shortened by 7 bases and J by 2 bases, with 17 bases between the two germline ends. The CDR3 is 15 amino acids. CDR3 sequence: CASKLTRAAQETQYF. The CDR3, as DNA: TGTGCCAGCAAATTGACGAGGGCCGCACAAGAGACCCAGTACTTC.

This clonotype was recorded many times. The rearrangement uses TRBV6-4 and TRBJ2-3; 10 bases line up with TRBD2. Germline CDR1 MRHNA, CDR2 SNTAGT. Trimming at V came to 5 bases and at J to 3 bases, leaving 2 bases not matched to a gene. The CDR3 runs to 14 residues. CDR3 sequence: CASSLAGETDTQYF. The CDR3 DNA follows: TGTGCCAGCAGTCTAGCGGGAGAAACAGATACGCAGTATTTT.

The sample holds many counts of this clonotype. The V gene is TRBV29-1, the J gene TRBJ1-1; D remains unclear. Germline V lookup: CDR1 SQVTM, CDR2 ANQGSEA. Trimming removed 7 bases at V and 0 bases at J, with 6 bases between. The CDR3 length is 11 residues. The CDR3: CSGGVNTEAFF. In nucleotides, the CDR3 is TGCAGCGGGGGAGTGAACACTGAAGCTTTCTTT.

This clonotype was picked up many times. The CDR3 DNA reads TGCGCCAGCAGCTTGGACCGCGGACTAGCGTCCGGGGAGCTGTTTTTT. Translated: CASSLDRGLASGELFF. This chain connects TRBV5-1 to TRBJ2-2, with 9 bases lining up with TRBD2. V gave up 0 bases and J gave up 6 bases; unmatched junction bases: 6. CDR3 length: 16 amino acids. The germline gives CDR1 SGHRS, CDR2 YFSETQ.

This clonotype occurred many times. This sequence joins TRBV30 and TRBJ2-1, with D tentatively TRBD2 (6 bases). Germline CDR1 reads GTSNPN; CDR2 reads SVGIG (reference sequence). V gave up 6 bases and J gave up 10 bases, with 13 bases separating them. This CDR3 region has 11 residues. The CDR3 sequence is CACSTLAEQFF. For the CDR3, the DNA is TGTGCCTGCTCCACCCTAGCGGAGCAGTTCTTC.

This clonotype was detected a few times. The V and J genes are TRBV24-1 and TRBJ1-1; D is undetermined. The length of the CDR3 is 11 residues. CDR1 KGHDR and CDR2 SFDVKD come from the germline V gene. V was pared by 2 bases and J by 9 bases, with 6 bases between. The CDR3 sequence is CATSDSGKAFF. DNA of the CDR3: TGTGCCACCAGTGATTCCGGAAAAGCTTTCTTT.

This clonotype was observed many times. The genes are TRBV12-3 or TRBV12-4 and TRBJ1-1; the D gene is possibly TRBD1 (5 bases). The V end lost 7 bases, the J end lost 0 bases, and 12 bases lay between the germline ends. The CDR3 has 14 residues. Here the CDR3 reads CASKVPGVNTEAFF. The CDR3 bases are TGTGCCAGCAAGGTACCGGGGGTGAACACTGAAGCTTTCTTT.

The chain carries TRBV12-3 or TRBV12-4 and TRBJ2-3, with 12 bases matching TRBD2. V was clipped by 5 bases and J by 8 bases; unmatched bases: 11. The CDR3 has 16 residues. DNA for the CDR3: TGTGCCAGCAGTGCCTCGACTAGCGGGGGCGGGAGTACGCAGTATTTT. It specifies CASSASTSGGGSTQYF.

This clonotype was observed a handful of times. The V call is TRBV5-5, the J call TRBJ2-2, with D perhaps TRBD2 (5 bases). V lost 4 bases and J lost 4, with 11 bases in between. Germline assignment: CDR1 SGHKS and CDR2 YYEKEE (reference sequence). The CDR3 covers 14 residues. CDR3 sequence (DNA): TGTGCCAGCAGCGCAGGCGGGTTCACCGGGGAGCTGTTTTTT. This codes for CASSAGGFTGELFF.

Comments on this clonotype: Given the absence of the conserved phenylalanine or tryptophan at the CDR3 end, a read error is likely. The rearrangement links TRBV6-9 to TRBJ2-2; unclear D gene. The CDR3 runs to 11 residues. CDR1 and CDR2 (germline): MNHGY, SVAAGI. The V end was cut by 10 bases, the J end by 4 bases, with 7 bases between. The CDR3 DNA reads TGTGCCATCTCACTCACCGGGGAGCTGTTTTAT. This encodes CAISLTGELFY.

A few counts support this clonotype. For the CDR3, the DNA is TGTGCCAGCAGTTTTCAGGCGGTATCCTACGAGCAGTACTTC. As protein: CASSFQAVSYEQYF. The chain uses TRBV12-3 or TRBV12-4 and TRBJ2-7; D gene ambiguous. CDR3 size: 14 residues. Trimming took 3 bases from V and 1 from J, leaving 10 bases between them.

This chain joins TRBV20-1 and TRBJ2-2; the match to TRBD1 covers 7 bases. This CDR3 comprises 15 residues. Germline V lookup: CDR1 DFQATT, CDR2 SNEGSKA (reference sequence). Trimming removed 5 bases from V and 0 bases from J; junction bases left unmatched: 6. Here the CDR3 DNA reads TGCAGTGCTCGCCTGGGACAGTCGAACACCGGGGAGCTGTTTTTT. Translating it yields CSARLGQSNTGELFF.

This clonotype was seen at least ten times. In DNA, the CDR3 is TGTGCCAGCAGTTTAGGTTTGAGCTCCTACGAGCAGTACTTC. It specifies CASSLGLSSYEQYF. This rearrangement joins TRBV6-5 to TRBJ2-7; no definite D call. This CDR3 region has 14 residues. CDR1 is MNHEY, CDR2 SVGAGI, per germline. With 4 bases removed from V and 0 bases from J, the gap between germline ends came to 10 bases.